The clone carrying this TCR beta chain was detected only a few times. Its cognate antigen is unknown. Trimming at V came to 5 bases and at J to 4 bases, leaving 6 bases not matched to a gene. This CDR3 spans 14 amino acids. Germline CDR1 and CDR2: SGHTA and FQGTGA. TCRdb ran MiXCR on the RACE reads and lists one entry per CDR3 protein. The table records 180,000 or so distinct CDR3 sequences, roughly 15% of them present only once. These data originate in a study of human T cells and chemical hapten exposure. Study-wide context: Researchers reported sensitizing a roughly 2 cm by roughly 2 cm upper inner arm skin site with 2% DPC.

Noted time point: patch test 1, 2 weeks after DPC sensitization. Documented treatment: therapeutic diphenylcyclopropenone sensitization with weekly scalp DPC. Whole-study findings and limits: Expanded TCRs made up significantly more big CDR3 similarity clusters than controls did. Sensitizing to DPC left TCRs with a frequency above 1 in 1000 unaltered.

The chain links TRBV7-3 to TRBJ2-5; 8 bases match TRBD2. This TCR was recovered from a woman between 25 and 40 years old with alopecia areata. Some clones in this sample may be carry-over from other donors' samples. The source material was whole blood, sampled in connection with sensitization to the hapten diphenylcyclopropenone (DPC). The CDR3, as DNA: TGTGCCAGCAGCCCTGGACTAGCCGTAGAGACCCAGTACTTC. This codes for CASSPGLAVETQYF.